One and the same sample provided the 32 T cell receptor beta chains below, sequenced in a study of T cells expressing NK-cell markers. From the 5' RACE reads, TCRdb lists one entry per CDR3 protein and no DNA. Its listing shows 350,000 to 450,000 distinct CDR3 sequences. Material for sequencing was blood T cells: a sorted CD56 or NKG2C T cell subset, CD4+ or CD8+ T cells, or bulk PBMC T cells (not recorded which). The receptors here all came from a man aged 18 to 69 in good health.

The chain employs TRBV6-1 and TRBJ1-5; as DNA is missing, the TRBD1 call by TCRdb cannot be tested. The CDR3 runs 15 residues. CDR1 and CDR2 (germline): MNHNS, SASEGT. The CDR3 is CASSSGQGSYQPQHF.

The J gene is TRBJ2-3, the V gene TRBV7-2. There are 15 residues in the CDR3. Germline assignment: CDR1 SGHTA and CDR2 FQGNSA. The CDR3 loop reads CASSLGQAVLDTQYF.

V usage is TRBV20-1 and J usage is TRBJ2-3; lacking DNA, the TRBD1 call made by TCRdb goes unchecked. This CDR3 has 15 residues. The germline CDR1 and CDR2 sequences are DFQATT and SNEGSKA (reference sequence). This CDR3 is CSAKGQGIRPDTQYF.

The chain combines TRBV7-3 with TRBJ2-1. In germline, CDR1 is SGHTA, CDR2 FQGTGA. This CDR3 spans 11 amino acids. The CDR3 sequence is CASSGDNEQFF. Full variable domain (missing parts from reference TRBV7-3 and TRBJ2-1): GAGVSQTPSNKVTEKGKYVELRCDPISGHTALYWYRQSLGQGPEFLIYFQGTGAADDSGLPNDRFFAVRPEGSVSTLKIQRTERGDSAVYLCASSGDNEQFFGPGTRLTVL.

The J gene is TRBJ2-3, the V gene TRBV18; the TRBD2 assignment by TCRdb is unverifiable without DNA. This CDR3 comprises 13 residues. Germline lookup yields CDR1 KGHSH and CDR2 LQKENI. The CDR3 reads CASSAPLADTQYF.

CDR3 sequence: CASSNIVSWYEQYF. This sequence joins TRBV7-2 and TRBJ2-7. Germline values: CDR1 SGHTA, CDR2 FQGNSA. The CDR3 sequence is 14 residues long.

The rearrangement joins TRBV2 to TRBJ1-5; TCRdb reports TRBD1, a call that lacks DNA to check it against. Germline V lookup: CDR1 SNHLY, CDR2 FYNNEI. The CDR3 contains 15 residues. CDR3 region: CASSEQGARNQPQHF.

This chain links TRBV5-1 with TRBJ1-2; checking the TCRdb D call of TRBD1 is not possible without DNA. The CDR3 loop spans 14 amino acids. Germline values: CDR1 SGHRS, CDR2 YFSETQ. This CDR3 reads CASSLIGTGDGYTF.

This sequence joins TRBV6-5 and TRBJ2-7. Germline lookup yields CDR1 MNHEY and CDR2 SVGAGI. The CDR3 totals 15 residues. CDR3 loop: CASSYREGRPNKQYF.

The CDR3 region is CASSSGTVFSYEQYF. This chain links TRBV12-3 or TRBV12-4 with TRBJ2-7; TCRdb reports TRBD1, a call that lacks DNA to check it against. This CDR3 has 15 residues.

The chain is built from TRBV20-1 and TRBJ2-7; TCRdb designates TRBD2, a call that cannot be tested without DNA. Germline CDR1 is DFQATT and CDR2 is SNEGSKA (reference sequence). This CDR3 spans 16 amino acids. The CDR3 here is CSAREGLAGPQGEQYF.

The chain uses TRBV20-1 and TRBJ1-1; TCRdb selects TRBD1, and the lack of DNA leaves this call unchecked. This CDR3 has 13 amino acids. Germline V gene sequence: CDR1 DFQATT, CDR2 SNEGSKA (reference sequence). The CDR3 spells CSAIRQAGTEAFF.

The V and J genes are TRBV6-4 and TRBJ2-3; checking the TCRdb D call of TRBD2 is not possible without DNA. Germline lookup yields CDR1 MRHNA and CDR2 SNTAGT. The CDR3 runs to 16 residues. CDR3 sequence reads: CASSVKSGGGTDTQYF.

This sequence joins TRBV3-1 and TRBJ2-3. There are 15 residues in the CDR3. The V gene's germline CDR1 is LGHDT and CDR2 YNNKEL (reference sequence). The CDR3 region is CASSHGVMGTDTQYF.

V and J are TRBV5-5 and TRBJ2-1. This CDR3 comprises 16 residues. Germline lookup yields CDR1 SGHKS and CDR2 YYEKEE (reference sequence). The CDR3 spells CASSRLTGSSYNEQFF.

The genes are TRBV3-1 and TRBJ2-7; TCRdb designates TRBD2, a call that cannot be tested without DNA. The CDR3 is made up of 15 amino acids. The V gene's germline CDR1 is LGHDT and CDR2 YNNKEL (reference sequence). CDR3 loop: CASSQRRVNAYEQYF.

The chain combines TRBV5-4 with TRBJ2-5; as DNA is missing, the TRBD1 call by TCRdb cannot be tested. This CDR3 has 14 residues. Germline loops: CDR1 SGHNT, CDR2 YYREEE (reference sequence). The CDR3: CASSLDGGRETQYF.

CDR3 region: CASRRQLGTDTQYF. The V and J genes are TRBV6-4 and TRBJ2-3. CDR3 length: 14 amino acids. CDR1 MRHNA and CDR2 SNTAGT come from the germline V gene.

The chain joins TRBV7-9 to TRBJ1-1. This CDR3 contains 14 residues. In germline, CDR1 is SEHNR, CDR2 FQNEAQ (reference sequence). The CDR3 is CASSNKQSNTEAFF.

V and J are TRBV5-1 and TRBJ2-1; the TRBD2 assignment by TCRdb is unverifiable without DNA. The CDR3 has 15 residues. Germline V lookup: CDR1 SGHRS, CDR2 YFSETQ. CDR3 residues: CASSLALAGKDEQFF. The variable domain in full, completed from reference TRBV5-1 and TRBJ2-1, reads KAGVTQTPRYLIKTRGQQVTLSCSPISGHRSVSWYQQTPGQGLQFLFEYFSETQRNKGNFPGRFSGRQFSNSRSEMNVSTLELGDSALYLCASSLALAGKDEQFFGPGTRLTVL.

This rearrangement joins TRBV4-2 to TRBJ2-3; TCRdb returns TRBD2, unconfirmable since there is no DNA. Germline V gene sequence: CDR1 LGHNA, CDR2 YNFKEQ. There are 16 residues in the CDR3. This chain's CDR3 is CASSLRSGGSRDTQYF.

V usage is TRBV7-2 and J usage is TRBJ2-3; there is no DNA to check the TCRdb D call of TRBD2. The CDR3 is 16 amino acids. Germline CDR1 SGHTA, CDR2 FQGNSA. The CDR3 is CASSFRTSGGKDTQYF.

V usage is TRBV11-2 and J usage is TRBJ2-2; lacking DNA, the TRBD2 call made by TCRdb goes unchecked. The CDR3 is 16 amino acids. Germline CDR1 reads SGHAT; CDR2 reads FQNNGV. CDR3 protein: CASSFRLAGDTGELFF.

This chain connects TRBV12-3 or TRBV12-4 to TRBJ2-2; TCRdb reports TRBD1, a call that lacks DNA to check it against. The CDR3 loop spans 14 amino acids. CDR3 region: CASSKQGGTGELFF.

The rearrangement uses TRBV4-2 and TRBJ2-3; TCRdb lists TRBD1, though no DNA is available to test this call. Germline CDR1 and CDR2: LGHNA and YNFKEQ. The CDR3 covers 18 residues. CDR3 sequence reads: CASSQEGMPVPFTDTQYF.

J is TRBJ2-3 and V is TRBV2; the D call of TRBD1 rests on TCRdb alone, since no DNA is present to check it. The germline V gene encodes CDR1 SNHLY and CDR2 FYNNEI. This CDR3 spans 17 amino acids. CDR3 loop: CASSVFWRGRSTDTQYF.

J is TRBJ2-6 and V is TRBV11-1; as DNA is missing, the TRBD2 call by TCRdb cannot be tested. The length of the CDR3 is 18 residues. Looked up from germline, CDR1 is SGHAT and CDR2 is FQDESV (reference sequence). CDR3 sequence: CASSLELAGLTGANVLTF.

The chain has TRBV25-1 and TRBJ2-4; TCRdb indicates TRBD2, and absent DNA this call remains unverified. Germline-derived CDR1 and CDR2 are MGHDK and SYGVNS. This CDR3 is 14 amino acids long. The CDR3 loop is CASSVGGAKNIQYF.

This chain uses TRBV5-1 with TRBJ2-5; TCRdb calls TRBD1, which cannot be checked without DNA. The CDR3 extends over 18 amino acids. Germline V CDR1 and CDR2: SGHRS, YFSETQ. The CDR3 protein is CASSLHPGTGGGQETQYF.

The V gene is TRBV20-1, the J gene TRBJ2-1. Germline V gene sequence: CDR1 DFQATT, CDR2 SNEGSKA (reference sequence). The CDR3 has 13 amino acids. CDR3: CSARSSTYNEQFF.

The chain recombines TRBV27 with TRBJ1-1; TCRdb names TRBD1, which stays unverified in the absence of DNA. Germline CDR1 reads MNHEY; CDR2 reads SMNVEV (reference sequence). The CDR3 loop spans 14 amino acids. CDR3 in amino acids: CASIRSRGTREAFF.

The chain employs TRBV14 and TRBJ1-6. CDR1 and CDR2 from the germline V gene are SGHDN and FVKESK. The CDR3 totals 14 residues. The CDR3 reads CASSPRYSNSPLHF.